The clone carrying this T cell receptor (beta chain) has more than one count but fewer than ten. The antigen is undetermined. Produced via immunoSEQ multiplex PCR; TCRdb's table is partial and in-frame only. The data hold some 100,000 clones, with roughly nine tenths observed a single time. The V and J ends lost 8 bases and 0 bases respectively, with 13 bases between them. CDR1 is SNHLY, CDR2 FYNNEI, per germline. This CDR3 comprises 14 residues. These data belong to a study of Tregs in tolerant kidney transplant recipients. Study conclusions and caveats: The small number of patients limits these findings pending further validation. Biological reproducibility was not directly addressed in this study.

This TCR derives from a human donor in good health. V gene TRBV2 combines with J gene TRBJ1-1; D unresolved. Material: CD4+ T cells from blood. CDR3 amino acids: CASVLESMNTEAFF. The DNA for the CDR3 is TGTGCCAGCGTACTAGAGTCCATGAACACTGAAGCTTTCTTT.